The following is a T cell receptor beta chain sequence with its context. This clone was counted a single time. What antigen it recognizes has not been identified. No base quality information exists; no much larger clone differs at one position. The immunoSEQ Assay was used to sequence TCRbeta CDR3 regions. After extraction, genomic DNA underwent amplification by bias-controlled multiplex PCR, followed by high-throughput sequencing. Turning to the authors' computational methods: To quantify the absolute abundance of each unique TCRbeta CDR3 region, sequences were collapsed and filtered. T cell fraction was estimated by normalizing TCRbeta template counts to usable DNA, which was measured by amplifying reference genes present in all nucleated cells. Repertoire TCRs were annotated as SARS-CoV-2-specific by exact matching of V gene, CDR3 amino acid sequence and J gene to a known reactive TCR set. The reference SARS-CoV-2 TCR set came from MIRA and was filtered for enrichment in COVID-19-positive ImmuneCODE repertoires, removing public or cross-reactive TCRs. Using the MIRA antigens, annotated TCRs were further analysed by specific ORF or by position within an ORF. Depth was the summed frequency of annotated unique rearrangements, while breadth was defined as annotated unique rearrangements over total unique productive rearrangements. Group comparisons of TCR breadth used two-sided Wilcoxon rank-sum tests. The table comes from immuneACCESS by way of TCRdb, which keeps in-frame sequences with V and J called. Part of the clones is missing from these tables; in studies checked, under half for an unresolved V gene and the rest for unknown reasons. From that table come the V and J calls and clone size; the DNA was used to work out D and trimming. This sample is represented by approximately 400,000 clones; about 85% of them were singletons. 3.3% of the sample belongs to the ten largest clones.

The sample originates from a study of Ad26.COV2.S vaccination and SARS-CoV-2 variants (dated by TCRdb to 2020 to 2023). Turning to the overall study: Vaccine-arm donors came from COV1001, a multicentre, randomized, double-blind, placebo-controlled phase I-IIa trial of Ad26.COV2.S in healthy adults. Ad26.COV2.S was given intramuscularly at 5x10^10 or 1x10^11 viral particles, as a single shot or as two shots 56 days apart. The specificity and breadth of SARS-CoV-2-reactive T cell receptors after Ad26.COV2.S vaccination were assessed by TCRbeta repertoire sequencing. The TCR-sequenced set comprised approximately 32 samples: approximately 19 Ad26.COV2.S vaccine recipients, 5 placebo recipients and 8 SARS-CoV-2 convalescent individuals. Participants in the trial were split at random into five groups of five each, receiving low-dose or high-dose Ad26.COV2.S once or twice, or else placebo on both occasions. Throughout the experiments and outcome assessment, investigators stayed blinded to trial group allocation.

The paper's findings and limits, for the study overall: The study lacked the statistical power to compare responses across vaccine doses or regimens. Vaccine and placebo recipients had comparable non-spike TCR breadth, which fits with the vaccine containing only spike. The authors noted that the TCR breadth and depth analyses may have underestimated total T cell responses. After vaccination, substantial breadth of spike-specific CD8+ and CD4+ T cell responses was reported. Compared with placebo recipients, Ad26.COV2.S recipients showed higher spike-specific TCR breadth (P = 0.0014).

In the paper's terms, the treatment or condition label means: some 20 received Ad26.COV2.S at low or high dose, single or two shots; a few received placebo; per-sample allocation not given. For vaccine and placebo recipients, the sequenced repertoires came from samples collected on day 63 after the first injection. In Cohort 1b, around 23 adults aged 18-55 years were enrolled at a single site in Boston, USA, between 29 July and 7 August 2020. Ad26.COV2.S consisted of a replication-incompetent adenovirus type 26 vector by which a prefusion-stabilized SARS-CoV-2 spike protein from the original Wuhan strain was expressed. The V end loses 6 bases and the J end loses 1 base, and a stretch of 6 bases separates them. The germline V gene gives CDR1 as SNHLY and CDR2 as FYNNEI. The cysteine opens and the phenylalanine closes a CDR3 of 12 amino acids. Only the CDR3 portion is preserved as DNA: 36 bases, with reading frame beginning at the first base.

The material sequenced was peripheral blood, taken in a trial of Ad26.COV2.S vaccine versus placebo. The chain is made from TRBV2 and TRBJ1-1; D gene: possibly TRBD1, on 5 matching bases. The sequence was obtained from a person between 18 and 65 years old who received the Ad26.COV2.S COVID-19 vaccine or a placebo. The CDR3: CASRTENTEAFF. In nucleotide form, the sequence is TGTGCCAGCAGGACAGAGAACACTGAAGCTTTCTTT.